One sample yielded the 28 T cell receptor beta chains listed below, sequenced in a study of early T cells in non-severe SARS-CoV-2 infection. TCRdb reanalysed the 5' RACE reads using MiXCR and keeps one entry per CDR3 protein. The data hold about 69,000 distinct CDR3 sequences, with approximately 9.5% observed a single time. Sample: whole blood. The source of these receptors is an adult who was a healthcare worker with PCR-confirmed SARS-CoV-2 infection or an uninfected control (not recorded which).

This clonotype was recorded a few times. The chain recombines TRBV9 with TRBJ2-7; D not resolved. Trimming removed 0 bases from V and 4 bases from J, with 11 bases in between. The CDR3 runs 14 residues. Germline V gene lookup returns CDR1 SGDLS and CDR2 YYNGEE. CDR3 coding DNA: TGTGCCAGCAGCGTAGGCCCTTCTTTATACGAGCAGTACTTC. It encodes CASSVGPSLYEQYF.

This clonotype was found a few times. The chain is built from TRBV9 and TRBJ2-3; possible D gene TRBD2, 7 bases. Trimming took 2 bases from V and 0 from J, leaving 16 bases between them. The CDR3 is 17 residues long. Germline V gene sequence: CDR1 SGDLS, CDR2 YYNGEE. CDR3 coding DNA: TGTGCCAGCAGCGTCGACAGGACTAGTCCTAGCACAGATACGCAGTATTTT. Its protein product is CASSVDRTSPSTDTQYF.

Only a few counts were recorded for this clonotype. This rearrangement joins TRBV18 to TRBJ1-3, with D possibly being TRBD1 (6 bases). The CDR3 totals 16 residues. Germline V gene lookup returns CDR1 KGHSH and CDR2 LQKENI. Trimming shortened V by 9 bases and J by 0 bases, and 18 bases separated the two germline ends. The CDR3 nucleotides read TGTGCCAGACCCCTCAACAGGGATCTCTCTGGAAACACCATATATTTT. This encodes CARPLNRDLSGNTIYF.

In this sample, this clonotype turned up a few times. CDR3 loop: CASSPTTVNEQFF. The CDR3 region has the DNA TGTGCCAGCTCACCAACGACGGTTAATGAGCAGTTCTTC. J is TRBJ2-1 and V is TRBV18; D is undetermined. This CDR3 is built from 13 residues. Germline loops: CDR1 KGHSH, CDR2 LQKENI. V lost 2 bases and J lost 7, with 9 bases in between.

The chain combines TRBV20-1 with TRBJ2-1; D ambiguous. The CDR3 runs 13 residues. The V end lost 7 bases, the J end lost 6 bases, and 16 bases lay between the germline ends. Germline lookup yields CDR1 DFQATT and CDR2 SNEGSKA (reference sequence). The CDR3 reads CSVALMGFNEQFF. CDR3 DNA sequence: TGCAGTGTCGCCCTGATGGGGTTCAATGAGCAGTTCTTC.

This clonotype was counted ten times or more. The chain combines TRBV6-1 with TRBJ1-1; no firm D call. Trimming shortened V by 1 base and J by 7 bases, and 7 bases separated the two germline ends. CDR1 and CDR2 (germline): MNHNS, SASEGT. The CDR3 loop spans 12 amino acids. CDR3 DNA: TGTGCCAGCAGTGAAGTTGGGGTTGAAGCTTTCTTT. Its protein is CASSEVGVEAFF.

This clonotype was found many times. The chain carries TRBV7-9 and TRBJ1-6; possibly TRBD1 for D (5 bases). Germline V CDR1 and CDR2: SEHNR, FQNEAQ (reference sequence). Trimming removed 5 bases from V and 7 bases from J, with 18 bases in between. There are 16 residues in the CDR3. The CDR3 nucleotides are TGTGCCAGCAGCGGATGGGACGGGGACGGGAATTCACCCCTCCACTTT. Protein: CASSGWDGDGNSPLHF.

This clonotype was seen a handful of times. J is TRBJ2-3 and V is TRBV10-1; 7 nucleotides match TRBD2. CDR1 is WNHNN and CDR2 is SYGVQD in the germline V gene (reference sequence). V gave up 11 bases and J gave up 4 bases; unmatched junction bases: 12. The CDR3 covers 14 residues. CDR3 in amino acids: CASARGRVPDTQYF. CDR3 in DNA: TGCGCCTCGGCCCGGGGGAGGGTACCAGATACGCAGTATTTT.

J is TRBJ2-7 and V is TRBV12-3 or TRBV12-4, with D maybe TRBD1 (5 bases). Trimming cost V 7 bases and J 5 bases, with 12 bases left between them. The CDR3 sequence is 12 residues long. The CDR3 loop is CASTQGFDEQYF. Written as DNA, the CDR3 is TGTGCCAGCACCCAGGGCTTTGACGAGCAGTACTTC.

Points on this clonotype: A read error may account for a junction end that differs from germline. The gene calls are TRBV2 and TRBJ2-1; D is unclear. Germline loops: CDR1 SNHLY, CDR2 FYNNEI. The CDR3 spans 11 residues. The CDR3 region has the DNA TGTGCCAGCAGTAGGCAGTCCTACTCTGACTTC. It is translated as CASSRQSYSDF.

V is TRBV6-2 or TRBV6-3 and J is TRBJ2-7; TRBD1 matches 7 bases. J gave up 3 bases and V 6 bases, and 14 bases lay outside the gene matches. Germline CDR1 and CDR2: MNHEY and SVGEGT. This CDR3 comprises 16 residues. The CDR3 DNA follows: TGTGCCAGCAGGACAACTAGACAGGGAAATAACTACGAGCAGTACTTC. Its protein product is CASRTTRQGNNYEQYF.

V and J are TRBV10-2 and TRBJ2-2, with no clear D. Looked up from germline, CDR1 is WSHSY and CDR2 is SAAADI. Trimming pared 6 bases from V and 6 bases from J, leaving 11 bases between. The CDR3 totals 13 residues. The CDR3 loop is CASRSATSGELFF. The CDR3 bases are TGCGCCAGCAGATCTGCTACGTCCGGGGAGCTGTTTTTT.

The V gene is TRBV4-2, the J gene TRBJ1-4, with 7 bases identical to TRBD1. This CDR3 has 15 amino acids. With V trimmed by 4 bases and J by 1 base, 3 bases remained unmatched. Per germline, CDR1 LGHNA and CDR2 YNFKEQ. CDR3 DNA: TGTGCCAGCAGCCCCTGGGACAGAACTAATGAAAAACTGTTTTTT. This sequence encodes CASSPWDRTNEKLFF.

V is TRBV30 and J is TRBJ2-7, with D possibly TRBD1 on 5 matching bases. Trimming took 2 bases from V and 4 from J, leaving 15 bases between them. This CDR3 has 14 amino acids. CDR1 is GTSNPN, CDR2 SVGIG, per germline (reference sequence). The CDR3 DNA reads as TGTGCCTGGAGTTATAGACAGAGTCCTTACGAGCAGTACTTC. Amino acids: CAWSYRQSPYEQYF.

The DNA for the CDR3 is TGCAGCGGGTCAGAAGAGACCCAGTACTTC. Translation: CSGSEETQYF. This chain links TRBV29-1 with TRBJ2-5; D is uncertain. CDR1 is SQVTM and CDR2 is ANQGSEA in the germline V gene. The CDR3 has 10 residues. The ends were cut back, 7 bases at V and 3 bases at J, with 6 bases in the middle. The complete variable domain, with remaining parts taken from reference TRBV29-1 and TRBJ2-5, reads SAVISQKPSRDICQRGTSLTIQCQVDSQVTMMFWYRQQPGQSLTLIATANQGSEATYESGFVIDKFPISRPNLTFSTLTVSNMSPEDSSIYLCSGSEETQYFGPGTRLLVL.

Ten or more counts support this clonotype. The chain has TRBV4-1 and TRBJ2-1; a possible D gene is TRBD2 (5 bases). The CDR3 has 16 residues. Germline CDR1 and CDR2: MGHRA and YSYEKL. V shed 0 bases and J shed 4 bases, with 13 bases lying between them. CDR3 in DNA: TGCGCCAGCAGCCAAGATACCGGGAACATTTACAATGAGCAGTTCTTC. It codes for CASSQDTGNIYNEQFF.

The sample holds many counts of this clonotype. The J gene is TRBJ2-2, the V gene TRBV7-8; D is undetermined. In germline, CDR1 is SGHVS, CDR2 FQNEAQ. Trimming left V 6 bases short and J 4 bases short, with 12 bases between. The CDR3 runs 14 residues. Written as DNA, the CDR3 is TGTGCCAGCAGACCCCGTGGGCGCACCGGGGAGCTGTTTTTT. This translates into CASRPRGRTGELFF.

This clonotype was picked up many times. The CDR3 reads CASSPDGSSYEQYF. CDR3 bases: TGTGCCAGCAGTCCGGACGGTAGCTCCTACGAGCAGTACTTC. The genes are TRBV27 and TRBJ2-7; D remains unclear. Per the germline V gene, CDR1 is MNHEY and CDR2 is SMNVEV (reference sequence). CDR3 size: 14 residues. V lost 5 bases and J 0 bases, leaving 11 bases between the germline ends.

This clonotype was observed at least ten times. The chain is built from TRBV29-1 and TRBJ2-1; no clear D gene. The V end lost 5 bases, the J end lost 6 bases, and 14 bases lay between the germline ends. The V gene's germline CDR1 is SQVTM and CDR2 ANQGSEA. CDR3 size: 13 residues. CDR3 protein: CSVPCGDTNEQFF. CDR3 nucleotides: TGCAGCGTTCCCTGCGGCGATACCAATGAGCAGTTCTTC.

The chain employs TRBV5-4 and TRBJ2-5, with D possibly TRBD1 on 5 matching bases. Trimming removed 4 bases at V and 2 bases at J, with 9 bases between. Germline CDR1 reads SGHNT; CDR2 reads YYREEE (reference sequence). This CDR3 has 13 residues. The CDR3 region is CASSDSIQETQYF. CDR3 DNA sequence: TGTGCCAGCAGCGACAGTATTCAAGAGACCCAGTACTTC.

This clonotype was recorded at least ten times. The chain recombines TRBV25-1 with TRBJ2-3; D may match TRBD1 or TRBD2 (5 bases each). CDR1 and CDR2 (germline): MGHDK, SYGVNS. The CDR3 has 13 residues. Trimming took 6 bases from V and 2 from J, leaving 9 bases between them. The CDR3 coding sequence is TGTGCCAGCAGGGGGGATTACACAGATACGCAGTATTTT. This translates into CASRGDYTDTQYF. Using reference TRBV25-1 and TRBJ2-3 for the parts outside the CDR3, the full variable domain is EADIYQTPRYLVIGTGKKITLECSQTMGHDKMYWYQQDPGMELHLIHYSYGVNSTEKGDLSSESTVSRIRTEHFPLTLESARPSHTSQYLCASRGDYTDTQYFGPGTRLTVL.

The genes are TRBV11-2 and TRBJ1-1, with D uncertain. This CDR3 spans 12 amino acids. Deletions cut 5 bases from V and 4 bases from J, with 8 bases between. Germline assignment: CDR1 SGHAT and CDR2 FQNNGV. The CDR3 DNA follows: TGTGCCAGCAGCACACTCGGCACTGAAGCTTTCTTT. Translating gives CASSTLGTEAFF.

In this sample, this clonotype turned up many times. The rearrangement links TRBV7-2 to TRBJ2-3; 9 bases line up with TRBD2. V was clipped by 1 base and J by 6 bases; unmatched bases: 5. CDR1 and CDR2 (germline): SGHTA, FQGNSA. The CDR3 contains 15 residues. This CDR3 reads CASSLGTSAGDTQYF. The DNA for the CDR3 is TGTGCCAGCAGCTTAGGGACTAGCGCCGGGGATACGCAGTATTTT.

The table lists this clonotype with a few counts. The chain recombines TRBV3-1 with TRBJ2-4; no definite D call. The CDR3 runs to 14 residues. Germline V CDR1 and CDR2: LGHDT, YNNKEL (reference sequence). The V end was cut by 4 bases, the J end by 6 bases, with 13 bases between. The CDR3 is CASSRSAVGNIQYF. The CDR3 DNA is TGTGCCAGCAGCCGCTCGGCTGTCGGAAACATTCAGTACTTC. The complete variable domain, with remaining parts taken from reference TRBV3-1 and TRBJ2-4, reads DTAVSQTPKYLVTQMGNDKSIKCEQNLGHDTMYWYKQDSKKFLKIMFSYNNKELIINETVPNRFSPKSPDKAHLNLHINSLELGDSAVYFCASSRSAVGNIQYFGAGTRLSVL.

This clonotype has ten or more counts. The rearrangement uses TRBV7-8 and TRBJ2-1; D gene ambiguous. Trimming took 5 bases from V and 2 from J, leaving 13 bases between them. Germline-derived CDR1 and CDR2 are SGHVS and FQNEAQ. The CDR3 loop spans 15 amino acids. The CDR3 here is CASSLSPGTYNEQFF. Here the CDR3 DNA reads TGTGCCAGCAGCCTTTCGCCAGGCACCTACAATGAGCAGTTCTTC. Variable domain in full (rest from reference TRBV7-8 and TRBJ2-1): GAGVSQSPRYKVAKRGQDVALRCDPISGHVSLFWYQQALGQGPEFLTYFQNEAQLDKSGLPSDRFFAERPEGSVSTLKIQRTQQEDSAVYLCASSLSPGTYNEQFFGPGTRLTVL.

The sample holds a few counts of this clonotype. The chain employs TRBV14 and TRBJ1-6; possible D gene TRBD1, 6 bases. Trimming removed 3 bases at V and 3 bases at J, with 15 bases between. This CDR3 comprises 17 residues. Germline V gene lookup returns CDR1 SGHDN and CDR2 FVKESK. This CDR3 reads CASSQPSTGYYNSPLHF. For the CDR3, the DNA is TGTGCCAGCAGCCAGCCTTCGACAGGATACTATAATTCACCCCTCCACTTT.

This clonotype was counted many times. This rearrangement joins TRBV3-1 to TRBJ2-1; 11 nucleotides line up with TRBD2. The CDR3 has 16 residues. The ends lost 1 base at V and 10 bases at J; junction bases unmatched: 9. The germline V gene encodes CDR1 LGHDT and CDR2 YNNKEL (reference sequence). CDR3 in DNA: TGTGCCAGCAGCCAAGGAGGTCTAGCGGGGGGCCTAGAGCAGTTCTTC. Its protein product is CASSQGGLAGGLEQFF.

This clonotype appeared a few times. V is TRBV10-3 and J is TRBJ2-3, with 9 bases identical to TRBD2. The CDR3 has 14 amino acids. Germline CDR1 ENHRY, CDR2 SYGVKD. V was clipped by 8 bases and J by 0 bases; unmatched bases: 3. The CDR3 bases are TGTGCCATCGGGACTAGCCCTAGCACAGATACGCAGTATTTT. It specifies CAIGTSPSTDTQYF.